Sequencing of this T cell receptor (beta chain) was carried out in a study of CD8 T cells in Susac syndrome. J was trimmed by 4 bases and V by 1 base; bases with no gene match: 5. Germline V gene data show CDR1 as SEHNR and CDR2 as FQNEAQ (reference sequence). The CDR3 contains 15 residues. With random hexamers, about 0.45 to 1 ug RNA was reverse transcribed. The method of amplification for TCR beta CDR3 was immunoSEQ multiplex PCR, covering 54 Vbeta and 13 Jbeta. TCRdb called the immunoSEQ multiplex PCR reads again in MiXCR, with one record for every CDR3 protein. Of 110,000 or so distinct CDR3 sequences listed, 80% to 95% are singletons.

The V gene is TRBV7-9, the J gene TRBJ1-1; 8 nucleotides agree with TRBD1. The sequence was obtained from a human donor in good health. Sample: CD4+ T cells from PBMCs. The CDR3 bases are TGTGCCAGCAGCTTAGAGGGGACAGGCATCACTGAAGCTTTCTTT. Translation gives CASSLEGTGITEAFF.